This is a list of T cell receptor beta chains from one sample in a study of shared clonotypes between healthy human individuals. Clones were sequenced by immunoSEQ multiplex PCR, and TCRdb holds only the in-frame ones, with some missing. The sample has around 2,000,000 clones, roughly 94% seen once. Input material: naive CD8+ T cells sorted from blood. The receptor source for this set is a man aged 18-30 years in good health. Each CDR3 is given with its conserved first and last residue. A D gene is named only where the DNA matches it firmly. Part of the rows lack a size; the others show once, few, many or a class for expanded clones.

>NA|TRBJ2-1|TRBV25-1|NA
CASSEYVGGYNEQFF
TGTGCCAGCAGTGAATACGTCGGGGGCTACAATGAGCAGTTCTTC
>NA|TRBJ2-2|TRBV13|NA
CASSDRGAGELFF
TGTGCCAGCAGCGACCGCGGGGCCGGGGAGCTGTTTTTT
>NA|TRBJ2-2|TRBV9|NA
CASSQSWATGELFF
TGTGCCAGCAGCCAGTCCTGGGCTACCGGGGAGCTGTTTTTT
>NA|TRBJ2-2|TRBV28|NA
CASSPPGEAFANTGELFF
TGTGCCAGCAGTCCCCCGGGGGAAGCGTTTGCGAACACCGGGGAGCTGTTTTTT
>few|TRBJ1-5|TRBV7-9|TRBD1
CASSLGGQGDQPQHF
TGTGCCAGCAGCTTAGGAGGACAGGGTGATCAGCCCCAGCATTTT
>NA|TRBJ2-4|TRBV2|NA
CASSEEGLAKNIQYF
TGTGCCAGCAGTGAAGAGGGGCTAGCCAAAAACATTCAGTACTTC
>NA|TRBJ2-7|TRBV4-3|NA
CASSQSDGPGNPYF
TGCGCCAGCAGCCAGTCGGATGGACCAGGAAATCCGTACTTC
>NA|TRBJ2-7|TRBV2|NA
CASGAGEGYEQYF
TGTGCCAGCGGAGCTGGGGAAGGCTACGAGCAGTACTTC
>NA|TRBJ1-6|TRBV28|TRBD1
CASSEGTGPSSYNSPLHF
TGTGCCAGCAGTGAGGGGACAGGGCCTAGCTCCTATAATTCACCCCTCCACTTT
>NA|TRBJ2-1|TRBV28|NA
CASSVPGGTTYNEQFF
TGTGCCAGCAGTGTCCCCGGGGGAACGACCTACAATGAGCAGTTCTTC
>NA|TRBJ2-3|TRBV28|TRBD2
CASSSTGVAGPFTDTQYF
TGTGCCAGCAGTTCCACCGGGGTAGCGGGGCCGTTCACAGATACGCAGTATTTT
>NA|TRBJ2-7|TRBV11-3|TRBD1
CASSTGTGEEQYF
TGTGCCAGCAGCACGGGGACAGGGGAAGAGCAGTACTTC
>NA|TRBJ2-1|TRBV5-1|TRBD2
CASSLGLAVNEQFF
TGCGCCAGCAGCTTGGGACTAGCGGTTAATGAGCAGTTCTTC
>NA|TRBJ1-3|TRBV7-9|NA
CASRNLAGVDGNTIYF
TGTGCCAGCAGAAATTTGGCAGGGGTTGATGGAAACACCATATATTTT
>NA|TRBJ2-6|TRBV19|TRBD1
CASSTGGYGANVLTF
TGTGCCAGTAGTACAGGGGGCTATGGGGCCAACGTCCTGACTTTC
>NA|TRBJ2-7|TRBV7-2|NA
CASSPPWRKRYEQYF
TGTGCCAGCAGCCCGCCCTGGCGGAAAAGATACGAGCAGTACTTC
>once|TRBJ2-7|TRBV6-5|NA
CASSQGPWGDYEQYF
TGTGCCAGCAGTCAAGGTCCGTGGGGAGACTACGAGCAGTACTTC
>NA|TRBJ2-4|TRBV14|NA
CASSHIAKNIQYF
TGTGCCAGCAGCCACATAGCCAAAAACATTCAGTACTTC
>NA|TRBJ1-1|TRBV9|TRBD1
CASSVAQGVGRYTEAFF
TGTGCCAGCAGCGTAGCTCAGGGGGTCGGTCGGTATACTGAAGCTTTCTTT
>NA|TRBJ2-1|TRBV2|NA
CASSAPMHNEQFF
TGTGCCAGCAGTGCCCCTATGCACAATGAGCAGTTCTTC
>once|TRBJ2-2|TRBV30|NA
CAWSQSNGELFF
TGTGCCTGGAGCCAAAGCAACGGGGAGCTGTTTTTT
>NA|TRBJ1-1|TRBV27|TRBD1
CASSLNRVQGPDTEAFF
TGTGCCAGCAGTTTAAATAGGGTACAGGGGCCAGACACTGAAGCTTTCTTT
>NA|TRBJ2-5|TRBV27|NA
CASSPPTGVNQETQYF
TGTGCCAGCAGTCCACCTACGGGAGTCAACCAAGAGACCCAGTACTTC
>NA|TRBJ2-3|TRBV30|TRBD1
CAWSISGQGTQYF
TGTGCCTGGAGTATATCCGGACAGGGGACGCAGTATTTT
>NA|TRBJ2-3|TRBV5-6|NA
CASSLNSRGYTDTQYF
TGTGCCAGCAGCCTAAACAGCAGGGGTTACACAGATACGCAGTATTTT
>NA|TRBJ2-7|TRBV4-1|TRBD2
CASSPSAAGGTYEQYF
TGCGCCAGCAGCCCTTCCGCGGCGGGGGGGACCTACGAGCAGTACTTC
>NA|TRBJ2-5|TRBV12-5|TRBD1
CASGPGAAGGEETQYF
TGTGCTAGTGGTCCCGGGGCCGCAGGGGGAGAAGAGACCCAGTACTTC
>NA|TRBJ2-7|TRBV11-2|TRBD1
CASSLDGQGAFYEQYF
TGTGCCAGCAGCTTAGACGGACAGGGGGCCTTCTACGAGCAGTACTTC
>NA|TRBJ1-2|TRBV4-1|TRBD1
CASSQGGQLYGYTF
TGCGCCAGCAGCCAAGGGGGACAGCTCTATGGCTACACCTTC
>once|TRBJ2-7|TRBV6-1|NA
CASSEGPWGRGSYEQYF
TGTGCCAGCAGTGAAGGGCCGTGGGGACGGGGGTCCTACGAGCAGTACTTC
>NA|TRBJ2-7|TRBV5-1|NA
CASSPTTNSYEQYF
TGCGCCAGCAGCCCAACCACGAACTCCTACGAGCAGTACTTC
>NA|TRBJ2-7|TRBV6-1|NA
CASSLQDDSYEQYF
TGTGCCAGCTCCCTACAGGATGACTCCTACGAGCAGTACTTC
>NA|TRBJ2-2|TRBV11-2|NA
CASSLDRGRMSWYTGELFF
TGTGCCAGCAGCTTAGATCGGGGTAGGATGTCTTGGTACACCGGGGAGCTGTTTTTT
>few|TRBJ1-6|TRBV7-6|NA
CASSSGVLNSPLHF
TGTGCCAGCAGCTCAGGGGTGTTGAATTCACCCCTCCACTTT
>NA|TRBJ1-4|TRBV7-8|NA
CASSLALPGSGEKLFF
TGTGCCAGCAGCTTAGCTCTACCCGGAAGTGGTGAAAAACTGTTTTTT
>NA|TRBJ1-6|TRBV7-9|TRBD1
CASSHGQGSSPLHF
TGTGCCAGCAGCCATGGACAGGGGAGTTCACCCCTCCACTTT
>NA|TRBJ1-4|TRBV28|NA
CASSFRGEKLFF
TGTGCCAGCAGTTTTCGGGGGGAAAAACTGTTTTTT
>NA|TRBJ1-6|TRBV2|TRBD1
CASSWDRAGSYNSPLHF
TGTGCCAGCAGTTGGGACAGGGCAGGCTCCTATAATTCACCCCTCCACTTT